This TCR beta chain was sequenced during a study of Ad26.COV2.S vaccination and SARS-CoV-2 variants. The V end lost 12 bases, the J end lost 8 bases, and 24 bases lay between the germline ends. The length of the CDR3 is 14 residues. CDR1 is KGHDR, CDR2 SFDVKD, per germline. Libraries were prepared by immunoSEQ multiplex PCR; TCRdb keeps only in-frame clonotypes and omits some of them. The table includes approximately 300,000 clones, 85% detected once. Treatment described: 15 to 20 received Ad26.COV2.S at low or high dose, single or two shots; several received placebo; per-sample allocation not given. All samples were drawn on day 63, counting from the first vaccine or placebo injection.

The rearrangement links TRBV24-1 to TRBJ1-2, with D possibly matching TRBD1 (6 bases). The material sequenced was peripheral blood, taken in a trial of Ad26.COV2.S vaccine versus placebo. The sequence was obtained from a person between 18 and 60 years old who received the Ad26.COV2.S COVID-19 vaccine or a placebo. The CDR3 DNA follows: TGTGCCGGCTTCTGCTCCGTTTACAGGGCGGGCTACACCTTC. This gives the protein CAGFCSVYRAGYTF.